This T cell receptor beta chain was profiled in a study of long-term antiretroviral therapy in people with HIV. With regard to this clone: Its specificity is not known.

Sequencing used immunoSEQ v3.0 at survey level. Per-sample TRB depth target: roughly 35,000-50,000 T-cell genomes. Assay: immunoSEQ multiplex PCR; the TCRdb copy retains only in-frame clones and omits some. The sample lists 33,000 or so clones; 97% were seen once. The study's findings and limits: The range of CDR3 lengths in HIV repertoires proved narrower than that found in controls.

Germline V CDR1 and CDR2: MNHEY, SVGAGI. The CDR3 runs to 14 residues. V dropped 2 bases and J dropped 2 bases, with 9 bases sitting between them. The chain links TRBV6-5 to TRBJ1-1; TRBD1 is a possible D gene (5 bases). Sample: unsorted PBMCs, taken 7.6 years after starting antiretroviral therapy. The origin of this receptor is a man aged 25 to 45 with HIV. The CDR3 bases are TGTGCCAGCAGTTACGGGGACGGTAACACTGAAGCTTTCTTT. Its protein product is CASSYGDGNTEAFF.